This T cell receptor beta chain was observed in a study of CD8+CD57+ T cells in acquired aplastic anemia. In the study overall: Isolated CD4+ and CD8+ cells, once sorted, yielded DNA averaging about 3.2 ug.

Genomic DNA served as template for TCR beta VDJ and CDR3 profiling. Each CDR3 protein is one row after TCRdb ran MiXCR on the reads. The table records about 81,000 distinct CDR3 sequences, more than 40% of them present only once. Trimming cost V 1 base and J 3 bases, with 7 bases left between them. In germline, CDR1 is DFQATT, CDR2 SNEGSKA (reference sequence). CDR3 length equals 14 residues. Sequencing used sorted CD4+, CD8+, or CD8+CD57+ T cells (not recorded which) from PBMCs. This chain joins TRBV20-1 and TRBJ1-6, with no clear D. The TCR sequence derives from a human donor in good health, serving as a control. In nucleotides, the CDR3 is TGCAGTGCTAGAGGGCAGTTCTATAATTCACCCCTCCACTTT. Its translation: CSARGQFYNSPLHF.